The entry below describes one TCR beta chain. The antigen remains undetermined. This specimen comes from a study of T cell responses to AZD1222 COVID-19 vaccine. Broader study findings: Only a handful of AZD1222 recipients were seropositive at baseline.

Between the trimmed V and J ends, which lost 4 bases and 4 bases, there was a span of 9 bases. This CDR3 has 13 amino acids. The assay was immunoSEQ multiplex PCR, and TCRdb's table has in-frame clones only and misses some. The data hold around 120,000 clones, with about 92% observed a single time. The sequenced sample was peripheral blood, obtained 28 days after the second AZD1222 dose. The clonotype originates from an adult who received the AZD1222 COVID-19 vaccine. The V call is TRBV12-3 or TRBV12-4, the J call TRBJ2-3; D unresolved. CDR3 in DNA: TGTGCCAGCAGTTCAGTGGTGGCAGATACGCAGTATTTT. Protein: CASSSVVADTQYF.